The 20 T cell receptor beta chains below all came from one sample that was sequenced in a study of post-analysis software for immune sequencing data. Unique molecular identifiers were present in the TCR beta cDNA libraries. MiXCR, applied by TCRdb to the PCR reads, yields one record per CDR3 protein. The sample has some 260,000 distinct CDR3 sequences; 36% are singletons. The antigens of these receptors remain unknown. Study results and caveats: About five TRBV segments were more frequent in patients than controls; TRBV5-6, TRBV5-1 and TRBV20-1 belonged to this group.

Sequences were obtained from blood. Receptors originate from a girl under 18 with multiple sclerosis.

This clonotype was counted at least ten times. The V call is TRBV12-3 or TRBV12-4, the J call TRBJ2-1; 7 bases align to TRBD2. V shed 6 bases, J shed 4 bases, and the junction held 3 bases outside the gene matches. This CDR3 region has 13 residues. The CDR3 DNA reads as TGTGCCAGCAGGGCGGGAGAGTACAATGAGCAGTTCTTC. Translating gives CASRAGEYNEQFF.

This clonotype was seen ten or more times. The chain has TRBV28 and TRBJ1-1; 10 nucleotides match TRBD1. The CDR3 is 12 amino acids. The J segment lost 10 bases and the V segment lost 3 bases, leaving 2 bases of the junction unmatched. CDR1 and CDR2 from the germline V gene are MDHEN and SYDVKM. This CDR3 reads CASSFRTGGAFF. The DNA for the CDR3 is TGTGCCAGCAGTTTCAGGACAGGGGGAGCTTTCTTT.

This clonotype was recorded at least ten times. The V and J genes are TRBV5-6 and TRBJ1-2; D remains unclear. V lost 0 bases to trimming and J lost 4 bases, with 10 bases between them. This CDR3 is built from 14 residues. The germline gives CDR1 SGHDT, CDR2 YYEEEE. The CDR3 DNA is TGTGCCAGCAGCTTGGAACCACTGCTCTATGGCTACACCTTC. Its translation: CASSLEPLLYGYTF.

The chain couples TRBV29-1 to TRBJ2-6; 9 bases are shared with TRBD1. Losses at the gene ends were 6 bases for V and 1 base for J; bases not matched to a gene: 7. Germline CDR1 reads SQVTM; CDR2 reads ANQGSEA. The CDR3 spans 16 residues. The CDR3 DNA is TGCAGCGTGACCGGGACAGGGTGGTCTGGGGCCAACGTCCTGACTTTC. Protein: CSVTGTGWSGANVLTF.

This clonotype was picked up many times. The chain is built from TRBV5-1 and TRBJ2-1, with a tentative D call TRBD2 (5 bases). This CDR3 spans 14 amino acids. Germline V CDR1 and CDR2: SGHRS, YFSETQ. V gave up 5 bases and J gave up 5 bases, with 14 bases separating them. The CDR3 sequence is CASRASYGDNEQFF. The CDR3 nucleotides read TGCGCCAGCAGGGCTAGCTATGGGGACAATGAGCAGTTCTTC.

A word on this clonotype: A much larger clone differs by one base, so this may be a read error. This chain connects TRBV3-1 to TRBJ2-3; D gene uncertain. Looked up from germline, CDR1 is LGHDT and CDR2 is YNNKEL (reference sequence). This CDR3 spans 13 amino acids. CDR3 nucleotide sequence: TGTGCCAGCAGCCAAGGACTCATGGATACGCGGTATTTT. Its protein product is CASSQGLMDTRYF.

This clonotype was found many times. CDR3 sequence: CASSLGLQQETQYF. The CDR3 nucleotides are TGTGCCAGCAGTTTAGGGCTTCAACAAGAGACCCAGTACTTC. This chain links TRBV12-3 or TRBV12-4 with TRBJ2-5; D unclear. The CDR3 consists of 14 residues. V was shortened by 1 base and J by 2 bases, with 8 bases between the two germline ends.

A note on this clonotype: This sequence may be a read error, since a much larger clone differs from it by one base. This chain uses TRBV24-1 with TRBJ2-1, with 7 nucleotides matching TRBD2. After removal of 3 bases from V and 15 bases from J, the junction contained 7 bases not matched to a gene. CDR1 KGHDR and CDR2 SFDVKD come from the germline V gene. The CDR3 totals 12 residues. CDR3 coding DNA: TGTGCCACCAGTGATGCCGGGACTAACGCGTTCTTC. Translation: CATSDAGTNAFF.

This clonotype was recorded a few times. A much bigger clone sits one base away, suggesting this may be a read error. The genes are TRBV27 and TRBJ1-2; D remains unclear. From germline, CDR1 is MNHEY and CDR2 SMNVEV (reference sequence). The CDR3 has 13 residues. The V end lost 10 bases, the J end lost 7 bases, and 19 bases lay between the germline ends. As DNA, the CDR3 is TGTGCCAACAGCCCAACTCCCCTGGGTGGCTACACCTTC. Translation gives CANSPTPLGGYTF.

The J gene is TRBJ2-1, the V gene TRBV20-1; D ambiguous. Germline CDR1 DFQATT, CDR2 SNEGSKA (reference sequence). V was pared by 5 bases and J by 1 base, with 18 bases between. The CDR3 totals 16 residues. DNA of the CDR3: TGCAGTGCTGTACCGGGCCAATCGGTTTCCTACAATGAGCAGTTCTTC. Translating it yields CSAVPGQSVSYNEQFF.

This clonotype was found many times. The rearrangement links TRBV20-1 to TRBJ1-2; D is possibly TRBD1 (5 bases). The germline CDR1 and CDR2 sequences are DFQATT and SNEGSKA (reference sequence). The CDR3 contains 13 residues. Trimming left V 6 bases short and J 4 bases short, with 15 bases between. The DNA of the CDR3 is TGCAGTGCCCAGGAGGGACTAGGCTATGGCTACACCTTC. Translation gives CSAQEGLGYGYTF.

In the case of this clonotype: Just one base apart from a much larger clone, this may be a read error. The chain joins TRBV28 to TRBJ1-2, with a weak D call TRBD1 (5 bases). Per the germline V gene, CDR1 is MDHEN and CDR2 is SYDVKM. This CDR3 comprises 14 residues. CDR3 sequence: CACSLSSVGGGYTF. The CDR3 region has the DNA TGTGCCTGCAGTTTATCATCCGTGGGGGGTGGCTACACCTTC.

This clonotype was seen repeatedly, ten times or more. V and J are TRBV27 and TRBJ2-1; 7 positions match TRBD1. V lost 5 bases and J lost 13; bases outside the gene matches: 11. This CDR3 is 13 amino acids long. CDR1 and CDR2 from the germline V gene are MNHEY and SMNVEV (reference sequence). The CDR3 loop is CASSLWDSQIQFF. CDR3 DNA sequence: TGTGCCAGCAGTCTCTGGGACAGCCAGATACAGTTCTTC.

A single count supports this clonotype. This rearrangement joins TRBV29-1 to TRBJ2-3; 11 bases map to TRBD2. Unmatched junction bases numbered 15, after V lost 7 bases and J lost 0 bases. The CDR3 sequence is 18 residues long. From germline, CDR1 is SQVTM and CDR2 ANQGSEA. The DNA of the CDR3 is TGCAGCGCCGGAGGGGCTAGCGGGAGGAGGATGAGCACAGATACGCAGTATTTT. This codes for CSAGGASGRRMSTDTQYF.

This clonotype was seen ten or more times. The chain employs TRBV4-1 and TRBJ1-2, with a weak D call TRBD1 (6 bases). Germline-derived CDR1 and CDR2 are MGHRA and YSYEKL. The V gene lost 3 bases and the J gene lost 8 bases, with 25 bases spanning the gap. The CDR3 is made up of 17 amino acids. The CDR3 DNA reads as TGCGCCAGCAGCCAGGACCGGGACACCCAAGCTACCAGGGGCTACACCTTC. Its translation: CASSQDRDTQATRGYTF.

This clonotype has just a few counts. The V gene is TRBV5-6, the J gene TRBJ1-1, with TRBD1 matching over 8 bases. Germline V gene data show CDR1 as SGHDT and CDR2 as YYEEEE. The CDR3 extends over 13 amino acids. V was pared by 4 bases and J by 4 bases, with 3 bases of the junction left unmatched. For the CDR3, the DNA is TGTGCCAGCAGCCGGACAGGGTTCACTGAAGCTTTCTTT. Encoded protein: CASSRTGFTEAFF. Looking up the rest from reference TRBV5-6 and TRBJ1-1 gives the full variable domain: DAGVTQSPTHLIKTRGQQVTLRCSPKSGHDTVSWYQQALGQGPQFIFQYYEEEERQRGNFPDRFSGHQFPNYSSELNVNALLLGDSALYLCASSRTGFTEAFFGQGTRLTVV.

The chain uses TRBV13 and TRBJ2-5; D is ambiguous. The V end was cut by 5 bases, the J end by 0 bases, with 10 bases between. The germline V gene has CDR1 PRHDT and CDR2 FYEKMQ (reference sequence). This CDR3 spans 14 amino acids. The CDR3 DNA reads as TGTGCCAGCAGCGCCACGGAAGACCAAGAGACCCAGTACTTC. As protein: CASSATEDQETQYF.

The genes are TRBV10-3 and TRBJ2-7, with D perhaps matching TRBD1 or TRBD2 (5 bases each). This CDR3 contains 14 residues. Trimming stripped 4 bases from V and 0 bases from J, with 10 bases between. Germline lookup yields CDR1 ENHRY and CDR2 SYGVKD. The DNA for the CDR3 is TGTGCCATCAGTGCGAACGGGGCCTCCTACGAGCAGTACTTC. This gives the protein CAISANGASYEQYF.

The table lists this clonotype with a few counts. V usage is TRBV7-2 and J usage is TRBJ2-3; the match to TRBD2 covers 7 bases. The CDR3 is 15 residues long. V shed 5 bases and J 4 bases; nucleotides not matched to a gene: 9. The germline V gene encodes CDR1 SGHTA and CDR2 FQGNSA. The CDR3 DNA reads as TGTGCCAGCAGCAGCGGGAATCCCGGGCCAGATACGCAGTATTTT. Amino acid sequence: CASSSGNPGPDTQYF.

The chain combines TRBV28 with TRBJ1-5; possible D gene TRBD1, 5 bases. This CDR3 region has 16 residues. The germline gives CDR1 MDHEN, CDR2 SYDVKM. V shed 2 bases and J shed 1 base, with 12 bases lying between them. The CDR3 region is CASSLGEGLSNQPQHF. The DNA for the CDR3 is TGTGCCAGCAGTTTAGGGGAGGGACTGAGCAATCAGCCCCAGCATTTT.